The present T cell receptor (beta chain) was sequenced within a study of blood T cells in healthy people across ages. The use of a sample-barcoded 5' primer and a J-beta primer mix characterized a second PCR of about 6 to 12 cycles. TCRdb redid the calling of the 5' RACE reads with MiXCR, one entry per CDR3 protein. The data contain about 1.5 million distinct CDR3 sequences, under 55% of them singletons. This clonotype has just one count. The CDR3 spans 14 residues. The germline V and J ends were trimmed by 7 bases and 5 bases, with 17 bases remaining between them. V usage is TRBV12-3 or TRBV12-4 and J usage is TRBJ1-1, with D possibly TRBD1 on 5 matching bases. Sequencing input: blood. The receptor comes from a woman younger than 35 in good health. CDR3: CASTPHGGVTEAFF. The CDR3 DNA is TGTGCCAGCACTCCCCACGGGGGAGTAACTGAAGCTTTCTTT.